This T cell receptor beta chain was sequenced in a study of blood T cell repertoires in COVID-19. Background on the study: Sites across the United States, Italy and Spain contributed samples from acute and convalescent COVID-19.

Sequencing used immunoSEQ multiplex PCR; TCRdb keeps in-frame clones, though not all of them. The sample has hundreds of thousands of clones, about 89% seen once. Participant age was roughly 18 to 95 years, and participants resided in approximately 24 US areas. The source material was PBMCs or T cells enriched from blood (not recorded which). This TCR was recovered from a woman in her twenties or thirties who had recovered from COVID-19.

This CDR3 reads CASMKAGGDTQYF. For the CDR3, the DNA is TGTGCCAGCATGAAGGCGGGAGGAGATACGCAGTATTTT. The chain is built from TRBV28 and TRBJ2-3; 8 positions match TRBD2. Per germline, CDR1 MDHEN and CDR2 SYDVKM. The CDR3 is 13 amino acids. The junction had 5 bases not matched to a gene; V was cut back by 7 bases and J by 5 bases.